Listed below are T cell receptor beta chains from one sample, sequenced in a study of blood T cell repertoires in COVID-19. TCRdb keeps only in-frame clones here, not all; method: immunoSEQ multiplex PCR. This table holds roughly 53,000 clones, 70% to 85% found once. The sample consisted of peripheral blood. The receptors shown here come from a human donor in a cohort sampled during active COVID-19. Both conserved end residues are part of each CDR3. The D gene is left open where the match is weak. Where a row states a size, it is once, few, many or the class of an expanded clone; other rows omit it.

abundance,j_gene,d_gene,v_gene,CDR3aa,CDR3nt
-,TRBJ2-7,-,TRBV6-5,CASSSSSGREQYF,TGTGCCAGCAGTTCCTCATCGGGTCGCGAGCAGTACTTC
-,TRBJ2-5,-,TRBV29-1,CSVEGVSRVLETQYF,TGCAGCGTTGAAGGGGTCTCCAGGGTCTTAGAGACCCAGTACTTC
-,TRBJ1-2,-,TRBV19,CASTDDRASYGYTF,TGTGCCAGTACTGATGACAGAGCAAGCTATGGCTACACCTTC
-,TRBJ1-2,-,TRBV12-3/TRBV12-4,CASSLGAVYGYTF,TGTGCCAGCAGTTTGGGGGCAGTCTATGGCTACACCTTC
few,TRBJ1-1,-,TRBV5-1,CASSSTSPVNTEAFF,TGCGCCAGCAGCTCGACTAGTCCGGTGAACACTGAAGCTTTCTTT
-,TRBJ2-4,-,TRBV7-2,CASSRNLGRDIQYF,TGTGCCAGCAGCCGGAACCTGGGCAGGGACATTCAGTACTTC
-,TRBJ2-7,TRBD1,TRBV25-1,CASSEWGTGQGEQYF,TGTGCCAGCAGTGAATGGGGGACTGGACAGGGGGAGCAGTACTTC
once,TRBJ2-2,-,TRBV27,CASSQTYNTGELFF,TGTGCCAGCAGTCAGACTTATAACACCGGGGAGCTGTTTTTT
-,TRBJ2-5,-,TRBV25-1,CASSESQFETQYF,TGTGCCAGCAGTGAATCCCAGTTTGAGACCCAGTACTTC
-,TRBJ2-7,TRBD1,TRBV5-6,CASSLWDRRGYEQYF,TGTGCCAGCAGCTTGTGGGACAGGAGGGGGTACGAGCAGTACTTC
once,TRBJ2-7,TRBD1,TRBV6-5,CASSYGGTGTYEQYF,TGTGCCAGCAGTTACGGCGGGACAGGGACCTACGAGCAGTACTTC
-,TRBJ2-1,-,TRBV5-1,CASRGQLAALNEQFF,TGCGCCAGCAGAGGGCAACTAGCTGCCTTAAATGAGCAGTTCTTC
-,TRBJ2-3,TRBD2,TRBV2,CASILRAGGPATQYF,TGTGCCAGCATCCTTAGAGCGGGGGGGCCGGCTACGCAGTATTTT
-,TRBJ2-2,-,TRBV27,CASSLQGAGELFF,TGTGCCAGCAGTTTACAGGGTGCCGGGGAGCTGTTTTTT
-,TRBJ1-2,-,TRBV29-1,CSVDLRGLGSYGYTF,TGCAGCGTCGACCTAAGGGGATTGGGGTCCTATGGCTACACCTTC
many,TRBJ2-3,TRBD2,TRBV7-2,CASSQLAGGQADTQYF,TGTGCCAGCAGCCAACTAGCGGGGGGGCAGGCAGATACGCAGTATTTT
-,TRBJ1-2,-,TRBV5-4,CASSLAPGGDAGYTF,TGTGCCAGCAGCTTGGCACCGGGAGGGGACGCTGGCTACACCTTC
once,TRBJ2-7,TRBD2,TRBV5-1,CASSRTTSGSGEQYF,TGCGCCAGCAGCCGAACGACTAGCGGGAGTGGCGAGCAGTACTTC
-,TRBJ1-1,-,TRBV20-1,CSAAPEVEAFF,TGCAGTGCTGCTCCTGAGGTTGAAGCTTTCTTT
once,TRBJ2-7,-,TRBV9,CASSVAPTGTYEQYF,TGTGCCAGCAGCGTAGCCCCTACAGGGACCTACGAGCAGTACTTC
-,TRBJ1-6,TRBD1,TRBV18,CASSGQEGSPLHF,TGTGCCAGCTCAGGACAGGAAGGATCACCCCTCCACTTT
-,TRBJ1-1,TRBD1,TRBV5-6,CASSLGDRENTEAFF,TGTGCCAGCAGCTTGGGGGACAGGGAGAACACTGAAGCTTTCTTT
once,TRBJ2-6,-,TRBV9,CASSVHWGAGANVLTF,TGTGCCAGCAGCGTGCATTGGGGGGCTGGGGCCAACGTCCTGACTTTC
-,TRBJ1-1,TRBD1,TRBV4-3,CASSQDQGAVGTEAFF,TGCGCCAGCAGCCAAGATCAGGGGGCGGTAGGCACTGAAGCTTTCTTT
-,TRBJ1-1,TRBD1,TRBV19,CASSKRGLTEAFF,TGTGCCAGTAGTAAAAGGGGGCTTACTGAAGCTTTCTTT
-,TRBJ2-3,-,TRBV6-2/TRBV6-3,CASSLTALNTDTQYF,TGTGCCAGCAGTCTCACAGCCCTCAACACAGATACGCAGTATTTT
-,TRBJ2-5,-,TRBV6-1,CASSEWFRGSRETQYF,TGTGCCAGCAGTGAATGGTTTAGGGGATCTCGGGAGACCCAGTACTTC
-,TRBJ1-4,TRBD1,TRBV2,CASSGPGGQGNEKLFF,TGTGCCAGCAGCGGGCCTGGGGGACAGGGTAACGAAAAACTGTTTTTT
-,TRBJ2-2,-,TRBV2,CASSLLDSSVTGELFF,TGTGCCAGCAGTCTCTTGGACAGCAGTGTCACCGGGGAGCTGTTTTTT
-,TRBJ2-1,-,TRBV19,CASSSSGFSSYNEQFF,TGTGCCAGTAGCAGCAGCGGGTTCAGCTCCTACAATGAGCAGTTCTTC
-,TRBJ1-5,-,TRBV6-6,CASKTLDTQPQHF,TGTGCCAGCAAAACCCTGGACACCCAGCCCCAGCATTTT
-,TRBJ1-1,-,TRBV7-9,CASSTDTEAFF,TGTGCCAGCAGCACAGATACCGAAGCTTTCTTT
-,TRBJ2-7,-,TRBV2,CASSATSSTYEQYF,TGTGCCAGCAGTGCGACAAGCTCTACCTACGAGCAGTACTTC
-,TRBJ2-1,TRBD1,TRBV6-5,CASSYSGQGAGNEQFF,TGTGCCAGCAGTTACTCGGGACAGGGGGCGGGCAATGAGCAGTTCTTC
few,TRBJ2-7,TRBD2,TRBV2,CASSEWNSGGGEQYF,TGTGCCAGCAGTGAATGGAACAGCGGGGGAGGCGAGCAGTACTTC
few,TRBJ2-1,TRBD1,TRBV19,CASTPRDRDNEQFF,TGTGCCAGTACCCCCCGAGACAGGGACAATGAGCAGTTCTTC
-,TRBJ1-6,-,TRBV7-2,CASSPLVNGPGNSPLHF,TGTGCCAGCAGCCCCCTTGTAAATGGCCCGGGAAATTCACCCCTCCACTTT
once,TRBJ1-2,-,TRBV25-1,CASSDPGRLRGYTF,TGTGCCAGCAGTGATCCAGGCCGGTTAAGGGGCTACACCTTC
-,TRBJ1-5,TRBD1,TRBV2,CASSFGGQGDQPQHF,TGTGCCAGCAGTTTTGGGGGACAGGGTGATCAGCCCCAGCATTTT
-,TRBJ2-7,TRBD1,TRBV5-1,CASSSLGQGKQYF,TGCGCCAGCAGCTCGCTCGGACAGGGGAAGCAGTACTTC
once,TRBJ1-1,-,TRBV18,CASSPKGHTEAFF,TGTGCCAGCTCACCAAAGGGGCACACTGAAGCTTTCTTT
-,TRBJ1-4,TRBD1,TRBV7-9,CASSLQGVREKLFF,TGTGCCAGCAGCTTGCAGGGGGTGAGGGAAAAACTGTTTTTT
few,TRBJ1-2,TRBD1,TRBV12-3/TRBV12-4,CASSYGTGDGYTF,TGTGCCAGCAGTTACGGGACAGGCGATGGCTACACCTTC
-,TRBJ2-3,-,TRBV4-2,CASSQEPRPGVDTQYF,TGTGCCAGCAGCCAAGAGCCACGTCCAGGGGTCGATACGCAGTATTTT
few,TRBJ2-7,-,TRBV5-1,CASSTAGATYEQYF,TGCGCCAGCAGCACCGCGGGGGCCACCTACGAGCAGTACTTC
-,TRBJ2-3,-,TRBV4-3,CASSQDRLAASDTQYF,TGCGCCAGCAGCCAAGATCGTTTGGCGGCGTCCGATACGCAGTATTTT
-,TRBJ2-3,TRBD2,TRBV11-3,CASSFRAGGVTDTQYF,TGTGCCAGCAGCTTTCGAGCGGGAGGGGTAACAGATACGCAGTATTTT
-,TRBJ1-6,-,TRBV14,CASSQEATGLQSSYNSPLHF,TGTGCCAGCAGCCAAGAGGCAACAGGACTACAGAGCTCCTATAATTCACCCCTCCACTTT
-,TRBJ1-5,-,TRBV12-3/TRBV12-4,CASSLGVSQHF,TGTGCCAGCAGTTTGGGAGTATCTCAGCATTTT
-,TRBJ2-5,TRBD2,TRBV27,CASSFGTTRETQYF,TGTGCCAGCAGTTTCGGGACTACCAGAGAGACCCAGTACTTC
-,TRBJ2-7,-,TRBV4-3,CASSQELASDEQYF,TGCGCCAGCAGCCAAGAGCTAGCGTCCGACGAGCAGTACTTC
-,TRBJ1-4,TRBD1,TRBV3-1/TRBV3-2,CASSQEKGTGKEKLFF,TGTGCCAGCAGCCAAGAGAAAGGGACAGGGAAAGAAAAACTGTTTTTT
-,TRBJ1-1,TRBD1,TRBV10-3,CAISGDGQGNTEAFF,TGTGCCATCAGTGGAGACGGACAGGGGAACACTGAAGCTTTCTTT